This T cell receptor beta chain was sequenced in a study of shared clonotypes between healthy human individuals. Points from the study as a whole: Tissue TCR repertoires likely differ from these blood-only repertoires.

Of note for this clone: What it recognizes is unknown.

Repertoires were generated with immunoSEQ multiplex PCR, while TCRdb's copy carries only in-frame clones and drops some. The sample has under 1,100,000 clones; 78% are singletons. This receptor was taken from a man younger than 35 in good health. Some clones in this sample may be carry-over from other donors' samples. The sequenced material came from memory CD4+ T cells from PBMCs. Subset given: CD45RA-negative fraction.

The CDR3 sequence is CASSEGRTWGNQPQHF. For the CDR3, the DNA is TGTGCCAGCAGTGAAGGGAGGACTTGGGGCAATCAGCCCCAGCATTTT. The chain combines TRBV6-1 with TRBJ1-5; D not certain. The CDR3 spans 16 residues. Germline V gene data show CDR1 as MNHNS and CDR2 as SASEGT. V was cut by 1 base and J by 2 bases, with 12 bases left in between.